Listed here is a single T cell receptor beta chain. CD4+ cells yielded CD45RA+ naive and CD45RA-negative memory subsets. This entry is derived from a study of shared clonotypes between healthy human individuals. About the study: Donors consisted of two women and three men between 18 and 49. CD4 naive cells filled three plates per donor, CD4 memory three, CD8 naive two and CD8 memory one.

Profiled with immunoSEQ multiplex PCR; TCRdb holds only in-frame clones, not every one. The sample consists of about 1.5 million clones, roughly 96% of them appearing once. The V and J ends lost 1 base and 3 bases respectively, with 14 bases between them. CDR1 and CDR2 from the germline V gene are SGHNT and YENEEA. The CDR3 spans 16 residues. The sample consisted of naive CD4+ T cells sorted from blood. Indicated subset: CD45RA+ positively selected. This sequence joins TRBV11-3 and TRBJ2-3; D may match TRBD1 or TRBD2 (5 bases each). This TCR was sampled from a man younger than 45 in good health. The CDR3 protein is CASSLGGYGKTDTQYF. The CDR3 DNA is TGTGCCAGCAGCTTAGGGGGGTACGGGAAGACAGATACGCAGTATTTT. Filled out from reference TRBV11-3 and TRBJ2-3, the complete variable domain reads EAGVVQSPRYKIIEKKQPVAFWCNPISGHNTLYWYLQNLGQGPELLIRYENEEAVDDSQLPKDRFSAERLKGVDSTLKIQPAELGDSAVYLCASSLGGYGKTDTQYFGPGTRLTVL.